The 28 T cell receptor beta chains reported below all come from one sample, sequenced in a study of blood T cell repertoires in COVID-19. Some clones are missing from TCRdb's copy, which holds only in-frame ones; the method was immunoSEQ multiplex PCR. The sample contains 100,000 to 130,000 clones, about three quarters of which appear only once. Sequenced input: peripheral blood. Source of these receptors: a man aged 65-85 years with acute or convalescent COVID-19.

The chain carries TRBV5-1 and TRBJ1-1; 12 bases map to TRBD1. Per germline, CDR1 SGHRS and CDR2 YFSETQ. This CDR3 contains 15 residues. With 4 bases clipped from V and 4 bases from J, the junction kept 5 bases outside the gene matches. For the CDR3, the DNA is TGCGCCAGCAGCCGGGGACAGGGGGCGGGCACTGAAGCTTTCTTT. It translates to CASSRGQGAGTEAFF.

This clone was found once. The rearrangement joins TRBV9 to TRBJ1-3; no definite D call. V was trimmed by 2 bases and J by 0 bases, leaving 9 bases between them. The CDR3 is 15 amino acids. CDR1 and CDR2 from the germline V gene are SGDLS and YYNGEE. The CDR3 loop is CASSVGLDSGNTIYF. The CDR3 DNA is TGTGCCAGCAGCGTCGGACTTGACTCTGGAAACACCATATATTTT.

This chain uses TRBV5-6 with TRBJ2-3, with D possibly being TRBD2 (6 bases). Germline loops: CDR1 SGHDT, CDR2 YYEEEE. The CDR3 is 14 amino acids. V was shortened by 4 bases and J by 0 bases, with 9 bases between the two germline ends. CDR3 sequence (DNA): TGTGCCAGCAGCAAGCGGGCGAGCACAGATACGCAGTATTTT. This encodes CASSKRASTDTQYF. The full variable domain, rest sourced from reference TRBV5-6 and TRBJ2-3, is DAGVTQSPTHLIKTRGQQVTLRCSPKSGHDTVSWYQQALGQGPQFIFQYYEEEERQRGNFPDRFSGHQFPNYSSELNVNALLLGDSALYLCASSKRASTDTQYFGPGTRLTVL.

V usage is TRBV15 and J usage is TRBJ2-7; weak D call: TRBD1 (7 bases). V lost 1 base to trimming and J lost 5 bases, with 15 bases between them. Germline V lookup: CDR1 LNHNV, CDR2 YYDKDF (reference sequence). The CDR3 length is 15 residues. CDR3 sequence reads: CATSRGLRGEDEQYF. In DNA, the CDR3 is TGTGCCACCAGCAGAGGACTCAGGGGGGAAGACGAGCAGTACTTC.

For the CDR3, the DNA is TGTGCCAGCAGTGAAGCTGGTCGGAGAGGCTACACCTTC. This gives the protein CASSEAGRRGYTF. The rearrangement uses TRBV6-1 and TRBJ1-2; D ambiguous. Trimming left V 0 bases short and J 8 bases short, with 10 bases between. Germline V gives CDR1 MNHNS, CDR2 SASEGT. The CDR3 is made up of 13 amino acids.

In this sample, this clone turned up a few times. This chain links TRBV9 with TRBJ1-1; perhaps TRBD1 as D (6 bases). The germline V gene has CDR1 SGDLS and CDR2 YYNGEE. CDR3 length: 15 amino acids. Trimming left V 4 bases short and J 1 base short, with 14 bases between. In DNA, the CDR3 is TGTGCCAGCAGCCCCCCGGAACAGGGGAACACTGAAGCTTTCTTT. Protein: CASSPPEQGNTEAFF.

DNA for the CDR3: TGTGCCAGCAGGGCGGGACAGGGGTCCGCGGATACGCAGTATTTT. Encoded protein: CASRAGQGSADTQYF. The V call is TRBV2, the J call TRBJ2-3; 10 bases are shared with TRBD1. CDR1 and CDR2 from the germline V gene are SNHLY and FYNNEI. This CDR3 region has 15 residues. Losses at the gene ends were 6 bases for V and 6 bases for J; bases not matched to a gene: 9.

The V call is TRBV7-2, the J call TRBJ2-2; TRBD2 might be the D (5 bases). V was pared by 5 bases and J by 2 bases, with 9 bases between. CDR3 length equals 14 residues. CDR1 is SGHTA, CDR2 FQGNSA, per germline. Here the CDR3 reads CASSPGINTGELFF. The CDR3 DNA is TGTGCCAGCAGCCCCGGGATTAACACCGGGGAGCTGTTTTTT. The entire variable domain, with the rest obtained from reference TRBV7-2 and TRBJ2-2, is as follows: GAGVSQSPSNKVTEKGKDVELRCDPISGHTALYWYRQSLGQGLEFLIYFQGNSAPDKSGLPSDRFSAERTGGSVSTLTIQRTQQEDSAVYLCASSPGINTGELFFGEGSRLTVL.

CDR3 protein: CASSLVAGRGIVNGDGYTF. CDR3 in DNA: TGTGCCAGCAGCTTAGTTGCGGGCAGGGGAATTGTTAACGGGGATGGCTACACCTTC. The chain links TRBV7-2 to TRBJ1-2; D is perhaps TRBD1 (6 bases). CDR3 length: 19 amino acids. V was clipped by 1 base and J by 6 bases, with 27 bases between them. Germline V gene sequence: CDR1 SGHTA, CDR2 FQGNSA.

There are a few counts of this clone. The rearrangement links TRBV7-9 to TRBJ2-3; TRBD2 is a possible D gene (6 bases). The CDR3 consists of 16 residues. The germline CDR1 and CDR2 sequences are SEHNR and FQNEAQ (reference sequence). V lost 1 base and J 2 bases, leaving 13 bases between the germline ends. The CDR3 region is CASSLGRDWLTDTQYF. CDR3 coding DNA: TGTGCCAGCAGCTTAGGACGGGACTGGCTCACAGATACGCAGTATTTT.

This clone was seen a few times. V usage is TRBV19 and J usage is TRBJ1-1; TRBD1 matches at 8 bases. The ends lost 5 bases at V and 8 bases at J; junction bases unmatched: 7. Germline values: CDR1 LNHDA, CDR2 SQIVND (reference sequence). The CDR3 spans 13 residues. This CDR3 reads CASSSTGGREAFF. DNA for the CDR3: TGTGCCAGTAGTTCCACAGGGGGGAGAGAAGCTTTCTTT.

This chain uses TRBV5-1 with TRBJ1-1, with a possible D match to TRBD1 (5 bases). Germline values: CDR1 SGHRS, CDR2 YFSETQ. The V end was cut by 2 bases, the J end by 4 bases, with 9 bases between. There are 13 residues in the CDR3. The CDR3 here is CASSLWGGTEAFF. Written as DNA, the CDR3 is TGCGCCAGCAGCTTATGGGGGGGCACTGAAGCTTTCTTT.

The chain couples TRBV18 to TRBJ1-1; D is uncertain. V lost 0 bases and J 1 base, leaving 18 bases between the germline ends. This CDR3 spans 18 amino acids. Per the germline V gene, CDR1 is KGHSH and CDR2 is LQKENI. DNA for the CDR3: TGTGCCAGCTCACCACCGATCCCAGAGCGAAAAGGGAACACTGAAGCTTTCTTT. It yields the protein CASSPPIPERKGNTEAFF.

In its sample, this clone was seen a few times. CDR3: CASSLAAGIPTDTQYF. The CDR3 region has the DNA TGTGCCAGCAGCTTGGCTGCAGGGATCCCCACAGATACGCAGTATTTT. The gene calls are TRBV5-6 and TRBJ2-3, with D perhaps matching TRBD1 (5 bases). V was shortened by 0 bases and J by 2 bases, with 13 bases between the two germline ends. The CDR3 spans 16 residues. From germline, CDR1 is SGHDT and CDR2 YYEEEE.

V and J are TRBV6-6 and TRBJ2-5; D possibly corresponds to TRBD1 (5 bases). Trimming pared 2 bases from V and 5 bases from J, leaving 12 bases between. The germline V gene encodes CDR1 MNHNY and CDR2 SVGAGI (reference sequence). CDR3 length equals 14 residues. The CDR3 coding sequence is TGTGCCAGCAGTTACGGCCGGGCAGGGGAGACCCAGTACTTC. Protein: CASSYGRAGETQYF.

The chain links TRBV19 to TRBJ2-1; 7 bases line up with TRBD2. Germline V CDR1 and CDR2: LNHDA, SQIVND (reference sequence). Losses at the gene ends were 7 bases for V and 6 bases for J; bases not matched to a gene: 15. The CDR3 totals 16 residues. The CDR3 loop reads CASTGEGYTIGNEQFF. CDR3 bases: TGTGCCAGTACCGGGGAGGGCTATACGATAGGCAATGAGCAGTTCTTC.

The chain is built from TRBV5-6 and TRBJ1-5; the match to TRBD1 covers 9 bases. Germline-derived CDR1 and CDR2 are SGHDT and YYEEEE. V lost 1 base, J lost 3 bases, and 11 bases stayed unmatched. This CDR3 has 18 amino acids. CDR3 DNA: TGTGCCAGCAGCTTGACACTGGGACAGGGAGGAAACAATCAGCCCCAGCATTTT. Translation: CASSLTLGQGGNNQPQHF.

This chain connects TRBV5-1 to TRBJ1-4; 8 bases line up with TRBD1. CDR3 length equals 16 residues. CDR1 is SGHRS, CDR2 YFSETQ, per germline. With V trimmed by 3 bases and J by 8 bases, 12 bases remained unmatched. CDR3 protein: CASSSVRGQGEEKLFF. CDR3 sequence (DNA): TGCGCCAGCAGCTCTGTCAGGGGGCAGGGTGAGGAAAAACTGTTTTTT.

The rearrangement joins TRBV18 to TRBJ1-4, with D uncertain. CDR1 KGHSH and CDR2 LQKENI come from the germline V gene. This CDR3 is 14 amino acids long. Trimming pared 3 bases from V and 4 bases from J, leaving 9 bases between. The CDR3 region has the DNA TGTGCCAGCTCACCCAAACTGAATAATGAAAAACTGTTTTTT. It specifies CASSPKLNNEKLFF.

V gene TRBV2 combines with J gene TRBJ2-1; D is perhaps TRBD2 (5 bases). V gave up 6 bases and J gave up 3 bases, with 6 bases separating them. The V gene's germline CDR1 is SNHLY and CDR2 FYNNEI. This CDR3 is 12 amino acids long. Here the CDR3 reads CASRGGYNEQFF. For the CDR3, the DNA is TGTGCCAGCAGAGGAGGCTACAATGAGCAGTTCTTC.

The chain employs TRBV4-3 and TRBJ2-2, with D perhaps matching TRBD2 (5 bases). Deletions cut 5 bases from V and 3 bases from J, with 16 bases between. The germline V gene encodes CDR1 LGHNA and CDR2 YSLEER. The CDR3 consists of 16 residues. The CDR3 nucleotides are TGCGCCAGCAGCACGGAGGCCGGACTCGACACCGGGGAGCTGTTTTTT. It codes for CASSTEAGLDTGELFF.

The sample holds a few counts of this clone. The rearrangement links TRBV6-5 to TRBJ1-1, with unresolved D. CDR1 and CDR2 from the germline V gene are MNHEY and SVGAGI. The V gene lost 7 bases and the J gene lost 0 bases, with 9 bases spanning the gap. This CDR3 is 13 amino acids long. In nucleotides, the CDR3 is TGTGCCAGCAAGGAGGGCCTGAACACTGAAGCTTTCTTT. Protein: CASKEGLNTEAFF.

The chain couples TRBV2 to TRBJ2-5, with 11 bases matching TRBD1. The CDR3 loop spans 14 amino acids. Germline CDR1 SNHLY, CDR2 FYNNEI. V was clipped by 7 bases and J by 5 bases; unmatched bases: 6. CDR3 loop: CASNLDRGHETQYF. The CDR3 DNA sequence: TGTGCCAGCAATCTGGACAGGGGGCATGAGACCCAGTACTTC.

With regard to this clone: Other DNA variants within this sample encode the same CDR3. The chain combines TRBV18 with TRBJ2-1; 9 nucleotides match TRBD1. This CDR3 spans 15 amino acids. Germline CDR1 and CDR2: KGHSH and LQKENI. The V gene end was trimmed by 1 base and the J gene end by 5 bases; junction bases not matched to a gene: 3. CDR3 nucleotide sequence: TGTGCCAGCTCACCACGGACAGGGGACGACAATGAGCAGTTCTTC. Translating gives CASSPRTGDDNEQFF.

This chain connects TRBV7-2 to TRBJ2-2; D unresolved. Trimming removed 5 bases at V and 2 bases at J, with 9 bases between. Germline assignment: CDR1 SGHTA and CDR2 FQGNSA. The CDR3 extends over 14 amino acids. CDR3 coding DNA: TGTGCCAGCAGCATACTACCAAACACCGGGGAGCTGTTTTTT. Protein product: CASSILPNTGELFF. Combining the CDR3 with reference TRBV7-2 and TRBJ2-2 gives the whole variable domain GAGVSQSPSNKVTEKGKDVELRCDPISGHTALYWYRQSLGQGLEFLIYFQGNSAPDKSGLPSDRFSAERTGGSVSTLTIQRTQQEDSAVYLCASSILPNTGELFFGEGSRLTVL.

The chain employs TRBV11-3 and TRBJ2-7; 11 nucleotides match TRBD1. Losses at the gene ends were 8 bases for V and 7 bases for J; bases not matched to a gene: 13. The CDR3 runs 15 residues. Germline loops: CDR1 SGHNT, CDR2 YENEEA. CDR3 DNA sequence: TGTGCCAGCGGGACGGGAGGACAGGGGGCTCAAGAGCAGTACTTC. It translates to CASGTGGQGAQEQYF. Filled out from reference TRBV11-3 and TRBJ2-7, the complete variable domain reads EAGVVQSPRYKIIEKKQPVAFWCNPISGHNTLYWYLQNLGQGPELLIRYENEEAVDDSQLPKDRFSAERLKGVDSTLKIQPAELGDSAVYLCASGTGGQGAQEQYFGPGTRLTVT.

This sequence joins TRBV7-3 and TRBJ2-1, with a weak D call TRBD2 (6 bases). The CDR3 has 15 amino acids. The V end was cut by 5 bases, the J end by 5 bases, with 16 bases between. Germline V gene data show CDR1 as SGHTA and CDR2 as FQGTGA. CDR3 sequence: CASSIQSAGHNEQFF. Here the CDR3 DNA reads TGTGCCAGCAGCATCCAATCCGCGGGACACAATGAGCAGTTCTTC.

V usage is TRBV27 and J usage is TRBJ2-1; 9 nucleotides line up with TRBD1. The germline gives CDR1 MNHEY, CDR2 SMNVEV (reference sequence). The CDR3 spans 14 residues. The ends lost 5 bases at V and 9 bases at J; junction bases unmatched: 8. The CDR3 loop is CASSTGTGMGEQFF. DNA of the CDR3: TGTGCCAGCAGTACCGGGACAGGGATGGGTGAGCAGTTCTTC.